This is a list of T cell receptor beta chains from one sample in a study of regulatory T cells. Only in-frame clones appear in the TCRdb table, and some are missing; sequencing was by immunoSEQ multiplex PCR. The repertoire holds approximately 9,000 clones, with approximately 87% as singletons. The sequencing input was CD8+ T cells sorted from blood. The source of these receptors is a person aged 18 to 30 with CD3G deficiency. Both conserved end residues are part of each CDR3. Fields, in order: J gene, clone size, D gene, V gene, CDR3 protein, CDR3 DNA. The D gene is left open where the match is weak. Rows give clone size only sometimes, using once, few, many, or a class for an expanded clone.

J: TRBJ2-7; size: once; D: TRBD2; V: TRBV6-1; CDR3: CASSEVVSGSYEQYF; DNA: TGTGCCAGCAGTGAAGTTGTTAGCGGGAGTTACGAGCAGTACTTC
J: TRBJ2-1; size: -; D: TRBD1; V: TRBV7-6; CDR3: CASSLEGASYNEQFF; DNA: TGTGCCAGTAGCTTAGAGGGGGCCTCCTACAATGAGCAGTTCTTC
J: TRBJ2-1; size: -; D: -; V: TRBV7-9; CDR3: CASSPGGWGSEQFF; DNA: TGTGCCAGCAGCCCCGGGGGTTGGGGGAGTGAGCAGTTCTTC
J: TRBJ1-1; size: once; D: -; V: TRBV13; CDR3: CASSFGGGTEAFF; DNA: TGTGCCAGCAGCTTTGGGGGGGGCACTGAAGCTTTCTTT
J: TRBJ2-1; size: -; D: -; V: TRBV5-1; CDR3: CASSGSGGNEQFF; DNA: TGCGCCAGCAGCGGGTCTGGAGGGAATGAGCAGTTCTTC
J: TRBJ2-7; size: -; D: -; V: TRBV6-6; CDR3: CATRGGPTSYEQYF; DNA: TGTGCCACTCGTGGGGGTCCAACCTCTTACGAGCAGTACTTC
J: TRBJ2-3; size: -; D: TRBD2; V: TRBV7-9; CDR3: CASSFSQRDPTDTQYF; DNA: TGTGCCAGCAGCTTTTCCCAGCGGGATCCCACAGATACGCAGTATTTT
J: TRBJ2-3; size: -; D: -; V: TRBV27; CDR3: CASSPGASNVQYF; DNA: TGTGCCAGCAGTCCCGGGGCCAGTAATGTGCAGTATTTT
J: TRBJ2-1; size: -; D: TRBD2; V: TRBV19; CDR3: CASSTTSGVGNEQFF; DNA: TGTGCCAGTAGTACCACTAGCGGGGTAGGCAATGAGCAGTTCTTC
J: TRBJ2-7; size: -; D: -; V: TRBV5-4; CDR3: CASSLIQVRQQYF; DNA: TGTGCCAGCAGCTTGATTCAGGTTCGACAGCAGTACTTC
J: TRBJ2-1; size: once; D: TRBD2; V: TRBV27; CDR3: CASSSSGGLYNEQFF; DNA: TGTGCCAGCAGTTCGAGCGGGGGGCTTTACAATGAGCAGTTCTTC
J: TRBJ2-3; size: -; D: TRBD2; V: TRBV13; CDR3: CASSLAGEDTQYF; DNA: TGTGCCAGCAGTTTAGCGGGAGAAGATACGCAGTATTTT
J: TRBJ1-3; size: -; D: -; V: TRBV28; CDR3: CASSSTGLYSGNTIYF; DNA: TGTGCCAGCAGTTCGACAGGATTATACTCTGGAAACACCATATATTTT
J: TRBJ1-3; size: -; D: -; V: TRBV9; CDR3: CASSVANGNTIYF; DNA: TGTGCCAGCAGCGTAGCCAACGGAAACACCATATATTTT
J: TRBJ2-7; size: -; D: -; V: TRBV28; CDR3: CASSFGPGTESYEQYF; DNA: TGTGCCAGCAGTTTTGGCCCTGGGACGGAATCCTACGAGCAGTACTTC
J: TRBJ2-7; size: -; D: -; V: TRBV7-6; CDR3: CASSRDLGGEQYF; DNA: TGTGCCAGCAGCCGGGACCTTGGGGGCGAGCAGTACTTC
J: TRBJ2-5; size: -; D: -; V: TRBV7-9; CDR3: CASSLGVGFQETQYF; DNA: TGTGCCAGCAGCCTCGGGGTCGGGTTCCAAGAGACCCAGTACTTC
J: TRBJ2-1; size: -; D: -; V: TRBV28; CDR3: CASSFGHNEQFF; DNA: TGTGCCAGCAGTTTCGGACACAATGAGCAGTTCTTC
J: TRBJ2-7; size: -; D: -; V: TRBV7-8; CDR3: CASSLDGGDNSYEQYF; DNA: TGTGCCAGCAGCTTAGATGGGGGGGACAACTCCTACGAGCAGTACTTC
J: TRBJ2-7; size: -; D: -; V: TRBV28; CDR3: CASSSVLNTYEQYF; DNA: TGTGCCAGCAGTTCGGTCCTGAACACCTACGAGCAGTACTTC
J: TRBJ2-5; size: once; D: -; V: TRBV6-1; CDR3: CAGGFETQYF; DNA: TGTGCCGGGGGATTTGAGACCCAGTACTTC
J: TRBJ2-1; size: -; D: TRBD1; V: TRBV7-9; CDR3: CASSQPTGYEQFF; DNA: TGTGCCAGCAGCCAACCGACAGGGTATGAGCAGTTCTTC
J: TRBJ2-3; size: few; D: -; V: TRBV19; CDR3: CASSIQEADTQYF; DNA: TGTGCCAGTAGTATCCAGGAGGCAGATACGCAGTATTTT
J: TRBJ2-1; size: -; D: TRBD2; V: TRBV28; CDR3: CASSSLASGARTYNEQFF; DNA: TGTGCCAGCAGCTCTTTGGCTAGCGGGGCACGTACCTACAATGAGCAGTTCTTC
J: TRBJ2-6; size: -; D: TRBD2; V: TRBV10-2; CDR3: CASSESSGSSGANVLTF; DNA: TGCGCCAGCAGTGAGTCGAGCGGGAGCTCTGGGGCCAACGTCCTGACTTTC